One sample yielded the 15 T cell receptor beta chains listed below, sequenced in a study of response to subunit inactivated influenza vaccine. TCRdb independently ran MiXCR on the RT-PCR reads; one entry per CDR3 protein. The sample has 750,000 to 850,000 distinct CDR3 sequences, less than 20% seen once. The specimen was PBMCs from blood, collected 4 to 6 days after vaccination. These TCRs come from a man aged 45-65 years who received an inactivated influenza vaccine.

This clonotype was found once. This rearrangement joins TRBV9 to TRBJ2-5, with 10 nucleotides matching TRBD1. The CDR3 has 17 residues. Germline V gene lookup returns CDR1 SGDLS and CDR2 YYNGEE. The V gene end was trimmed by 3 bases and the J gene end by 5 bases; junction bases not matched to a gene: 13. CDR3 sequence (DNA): TGTGCCAGCAGCGCTGCCCTCTGGGACAGGGGTCTGGAGACCCAGTACTTC. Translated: CASSAALWDRGLETQYF.

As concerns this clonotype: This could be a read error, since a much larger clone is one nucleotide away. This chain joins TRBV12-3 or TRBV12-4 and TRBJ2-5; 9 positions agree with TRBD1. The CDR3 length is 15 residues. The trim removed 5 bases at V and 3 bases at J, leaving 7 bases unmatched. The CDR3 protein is CASSISGTGKETQYF. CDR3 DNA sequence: TGTGCCAGCAGTATTTCCGGGACAGGGAAAGAGACCCAGTACTTC.

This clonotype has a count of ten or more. The CDR3 coding sequence is TGCGCCAGCAGCGAACCCCTTAAACGGGACGGAGGGGGAGAGACCCAGTACTTC. Its translation is CASSEPLKRDGGGETQYF. This chain links TRBV5-1 with TRBJ2-5, with D tentatively TRBD1 or TRBD2 (6 bases each). The CDR3 totals 18 residues. Trimming stripped 4 bases from V and 4 bases from J, with 26 bases between. CDR1 and CDR2 from the germline V gene are SGHRS and YFSETQ.

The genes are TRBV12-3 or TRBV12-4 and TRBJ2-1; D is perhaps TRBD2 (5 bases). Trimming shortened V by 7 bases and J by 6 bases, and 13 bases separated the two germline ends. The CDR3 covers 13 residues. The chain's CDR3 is CASKLGLSNEQFF. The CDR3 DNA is TGTGCCAGCAAACTAGGACTTAGCAATGAGCAGTTCTTC.

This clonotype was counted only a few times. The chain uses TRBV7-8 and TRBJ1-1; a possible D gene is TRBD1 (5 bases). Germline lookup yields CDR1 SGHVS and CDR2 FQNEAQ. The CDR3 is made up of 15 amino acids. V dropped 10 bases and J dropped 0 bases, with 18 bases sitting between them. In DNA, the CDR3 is TGTGCCACAACCAGGGCCGGGAGCCTGAACACTGAAGCTTTCTTT. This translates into CATTRAGSLNTEAFF. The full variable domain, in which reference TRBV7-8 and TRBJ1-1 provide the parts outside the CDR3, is GAGVSQSPRYKVAKRGQDVALRCDPISGHVSLFWYQQALGQGPEFLTYFQNEAQLDKSGLPSDRFFAERPEGSVSTLKIQRTQQEDSAVYLCATTRAGSLNTEAFFGQGTRLTVV.

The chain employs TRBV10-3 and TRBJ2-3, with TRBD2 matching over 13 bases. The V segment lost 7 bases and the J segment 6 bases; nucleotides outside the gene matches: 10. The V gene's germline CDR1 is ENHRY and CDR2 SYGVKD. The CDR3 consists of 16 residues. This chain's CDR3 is CAIKQTSGGAADTQYF. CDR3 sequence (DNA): TGTGCCATCAAACAAACTAGCGGGGGGGCAGCGGATACGCAGTATTTT.

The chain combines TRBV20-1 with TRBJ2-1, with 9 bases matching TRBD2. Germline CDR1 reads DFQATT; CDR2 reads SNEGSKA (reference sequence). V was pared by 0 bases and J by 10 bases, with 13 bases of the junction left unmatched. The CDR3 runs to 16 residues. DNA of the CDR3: TGCAGTGCTAGAGATCTCCTAGCGGGAAGGTCGGGCGAGCAGTTCTTC. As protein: CSARDLLAGRSGEQFF.

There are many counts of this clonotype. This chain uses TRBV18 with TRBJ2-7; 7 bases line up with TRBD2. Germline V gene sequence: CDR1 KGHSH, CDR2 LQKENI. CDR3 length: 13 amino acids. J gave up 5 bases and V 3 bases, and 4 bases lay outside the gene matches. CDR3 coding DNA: TGTGCCAGCTCACCGGCGGGAGCCCACGAGCAGTACTTC. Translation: CASSPAGAHEQYF.

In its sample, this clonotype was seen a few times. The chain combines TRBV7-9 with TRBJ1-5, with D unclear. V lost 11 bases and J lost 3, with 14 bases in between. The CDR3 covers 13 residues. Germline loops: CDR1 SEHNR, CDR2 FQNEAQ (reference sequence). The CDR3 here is CAAARLTNQPQHF. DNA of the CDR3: TGTGCCGCAGCACGACTTACCAATCAGCCCCAGCATTTT.

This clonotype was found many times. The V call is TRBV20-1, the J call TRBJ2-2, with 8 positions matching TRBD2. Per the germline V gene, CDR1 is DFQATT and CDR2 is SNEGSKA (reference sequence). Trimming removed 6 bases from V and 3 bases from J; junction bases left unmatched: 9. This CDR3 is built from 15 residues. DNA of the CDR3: TGCAGTGCGCCGGCGGGGGGATCACACACCGGGGAGCTGTTTTTT. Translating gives CSAPAGGSHTGELFF.

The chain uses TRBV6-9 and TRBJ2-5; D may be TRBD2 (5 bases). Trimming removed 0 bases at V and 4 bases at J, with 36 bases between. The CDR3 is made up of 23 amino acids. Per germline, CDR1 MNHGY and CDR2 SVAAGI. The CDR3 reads CASSYSCASLTLVSWGGGETQYF. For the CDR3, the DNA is TGTGCCAGCAGTTATTCGTGCGCCAGTTTGACGCTCGTGTCGTGGGGTGGAGGAGAGACCCAGTACTTC.

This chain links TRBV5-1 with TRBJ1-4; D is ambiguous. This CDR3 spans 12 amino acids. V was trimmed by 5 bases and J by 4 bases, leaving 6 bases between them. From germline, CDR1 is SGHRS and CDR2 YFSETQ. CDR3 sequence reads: CASRVYNEKLFF. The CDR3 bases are TGCGCCAGCAGGGTATATAATGAAAAACTGTTTTTT. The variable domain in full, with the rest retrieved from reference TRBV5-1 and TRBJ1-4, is KAGVTQTPRYLIKTRGQQVTLSCSPISGHRSVSWYQQTPGQGLQFLFEYFSETQRNKGNFPGRFSGRQFSNSRSEMNVSTLELGDSALYLCASRVYNEKLFFGSGTQLSVL.

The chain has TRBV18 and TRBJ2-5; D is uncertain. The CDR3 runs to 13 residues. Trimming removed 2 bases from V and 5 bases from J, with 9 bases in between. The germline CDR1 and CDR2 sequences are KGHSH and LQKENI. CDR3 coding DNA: TGTGCCAGCTCACCATCCAGGAGTGAGACCCAGTACTTC. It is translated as CASSPSRSETQYF.

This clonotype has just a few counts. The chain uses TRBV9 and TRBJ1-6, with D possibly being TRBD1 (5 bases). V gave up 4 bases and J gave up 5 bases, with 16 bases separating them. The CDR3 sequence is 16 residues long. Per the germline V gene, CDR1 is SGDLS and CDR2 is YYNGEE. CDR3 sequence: CASSSGPRGNNSPLHF. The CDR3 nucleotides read TGTGCCAGCAGCTCGGGACCCCGGGGGAATAATTCACCCCTCCACTTT.

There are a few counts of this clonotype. The CDR3 spells CASSNTPGTGVETQYF. For the CDR3, the DNA is TGTGCCAGCAGTAACACCCCCGGGACAGGGGTAGAGACCCAGTACTTC. The rearrangement joins TRBV6-5 to TRBJ2-5; 10 bases align to TRBD1. Germline values: CDR1 MNHEY, CDR2 SVGAGI. The V segment lost 5 bases and the J segment 4 bases; nucleotides outside the gene matches: 10. The CDR3 is made up of 16 amino acids.